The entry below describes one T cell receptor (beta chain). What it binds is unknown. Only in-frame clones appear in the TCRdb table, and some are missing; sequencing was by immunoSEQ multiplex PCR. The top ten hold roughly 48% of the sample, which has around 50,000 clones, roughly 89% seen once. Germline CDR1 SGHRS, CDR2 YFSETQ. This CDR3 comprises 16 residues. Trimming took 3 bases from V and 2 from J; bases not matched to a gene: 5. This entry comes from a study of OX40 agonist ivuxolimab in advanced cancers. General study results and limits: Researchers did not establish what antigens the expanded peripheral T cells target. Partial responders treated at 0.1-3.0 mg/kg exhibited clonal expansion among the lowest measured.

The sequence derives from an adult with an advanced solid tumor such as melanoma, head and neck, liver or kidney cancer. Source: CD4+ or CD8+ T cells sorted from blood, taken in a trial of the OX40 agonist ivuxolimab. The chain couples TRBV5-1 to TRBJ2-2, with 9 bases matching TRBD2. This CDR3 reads CASSWWRGGNTGELFF. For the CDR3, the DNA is TGCGCCAGCAGCTGGTGGCGGGGGGGAAACACCGGGGAGCTGTTTTTT.